The clone carrying this T cell receptor (beta chain) was counted ten times or more. This sample is drawn from a study of blood T cells in healthy people across ages. The CDR3 length is 13 residues. Germline lookup yields CDR1 SQVTM and CDR2 ANQGSEA. Losses at the gene ends were 4 bases for V and 8 bases for J; bases not matched to a gene: 4. Then a second PCR, running about 6 to 11 cycles, was carried out with a sample-barcoded 5' primer and a J-beta primer mix. TCRdb fed the 5' RACE reads into MiXCR, producing one record per CDR3 protein. The data contain 660,000 or so distinct CDR3 sequences, around 54% of them singletons. Extraction yielded at least 6 micrograms of total RNA per sample.

The receptor was isolated from a man aged 60 to 75 in good health. This chain joins TRBV29-1 and TRBJ1-6; 8 bases fit TRBD1. Sequenced: blood. The CDR3 loop reads CSVGGTGDSPLHF. Written as DNA, the CDR3 is TGCAGCGTTGGTGGGACAGGAGATTCACCCCTCCACTTT. Drawing the rest from reference TRBV29-1 and TRBJ1-6, the complete variable domain is SAVISQKPSRDICQRGTSLTIQCQVDSQVTMMFWYRQQPGQSLTLIATANQGSEATYESGFVIDKFPISRPNLTFSTLTVSNMSPEDSSIYLCSVGGTGDSPLHFGNGTRLTVT.